This T cell receptor (beta chain) was found in a study of T cell repertoires in cytomegalovirus infection. Overall study context: A matching HLA type, together with CMV infection, was signaled by public TCR beta signatures. Findings and caveats of the study: Using cumulative public TCR beta family frequency, the authors identified those who carried CMV together with the relevant HLA. Dominating the ex vivo response were HLA-C-restricted CMV-specific TCR beta clonotypes.

After removal of 0 bases from V and 5 bases from J, the junction contained 6 bases not matched to a gene. CDR3 length: 15 residues. Germline loops: CDR1 SGHVS, CDR2 FQNEAQ. TCRdb analysed the reads with MiXCR anew, one entry per CDR3 protein. Of approximately 500,000 distinct CDR3 sequences listed, 16% are singletons. This clonotype was seen more than once but under ten times. The antigen is unknown. Sequenced sample: CD8+ T cells from PBMCs. The TCR was taken from a human donor in good health (CMV status not recorded). Some clones in this sample may be carry-over from other donors' samples. V and J are TRBV7-8 and TRBJ1-1, with 7 bases identical to TRBD1. The CDR3 is CASSLANRGKTEAFF. CDR3 in DNA: TGTGCCAGCAGCTTAGCGAACAGGGGAAAGACTGAAGCTTTCTTT.